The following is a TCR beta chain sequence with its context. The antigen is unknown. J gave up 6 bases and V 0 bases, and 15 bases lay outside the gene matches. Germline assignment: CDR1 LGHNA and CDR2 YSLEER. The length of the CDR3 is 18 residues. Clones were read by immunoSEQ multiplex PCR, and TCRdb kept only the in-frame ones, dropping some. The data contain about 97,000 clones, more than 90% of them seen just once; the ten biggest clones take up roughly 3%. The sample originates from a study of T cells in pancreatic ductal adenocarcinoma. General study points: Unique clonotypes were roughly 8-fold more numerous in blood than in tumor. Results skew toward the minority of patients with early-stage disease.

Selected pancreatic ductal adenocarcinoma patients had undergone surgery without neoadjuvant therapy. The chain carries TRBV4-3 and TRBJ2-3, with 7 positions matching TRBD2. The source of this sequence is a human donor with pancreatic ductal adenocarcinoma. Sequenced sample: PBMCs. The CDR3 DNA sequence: TGCGCCAGCAGCCAAGACCCTTGGCGGGAGACGCAATCCGATACGCAGTATTTT. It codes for CASSQDPWRETQSDTQYF.